A single sample is the source of the 26 T cell receptor beta chains below, sequenced in a study of T cells in Graves' hyperthyroidism and ophthalmopathy. TCR beta CDR3 regions were amplified from RNA. Primed by the HTBI set, a first-round RT-PCR was run on the TCR CDR3. From the multiplex PCR reads, TCRdb called clonotypes with MiXCR, one entry per CDR3 protein. The sample holds over 350,000 distinct CDR3 sequences; around 15% are singletons and the top ten take under 15%. Sequenced input: blood. The receptors originated from a man in his late teens or twenties with Graves' ophthalmopathy.

This clonotype was seen only a few times. The rearrangement links TRBV14 to TRBJ2-3; 9 nucleotides agree with TRBD1. This CDR3 comprises 17 residues. From germline, CDR1 is SGHDN and CDR2 FVKESK. V shed 1 base, J shed 5 bases, and the junction held 10 bases outside the gene matches. The CDR3, as DNA: TGTGCCAGCAGCCAAGTTAGCCCGGGACAGGGTGTAGATACGCAGTATTTT. Its protein is CASSQVSPGQGVDTQYF.

At least ten counts were recorded for this clonotype. The chain uses TRBV19 and TRBJ2-3; D might be TRBD2 (8 bases). The V end lost 6 bases, the J end lost 4 bases, and 20 bases lay between the germline ends. The CDR3 is made up of 16 amino acids. Looked up from germline, CDR1 is LNHDA and CDR2 is SQIVND (reference sequence). The CDR3 reads CASSPRGGTAADTQYF. The DNA for the CDR3 is TGTGCCAGTAGCCCTCGGGGGGGGACAGCGGCAGATACGCAGTATTTT.

This clonotype appeared many times. This sequence joins TRBV7-2 and TRBJ2-1, with D possibly being TRBD2 (5 bases). CDR1 SGHTA and CDR2 FQGNSA come from the germline V gene. This CDR3 contains 16 residues. The ends were cut back, 1 base at V and 0 bases at J, with 10 bases in the middle. The CDR3 reads CASSLVPGSSYNEQFF. The CDR3 DNA reads as TGTGCCAGCAGCTTAGTTCCGGGGAGCTCCTACAATGAGCAGTTCTTC.

This clonotype was counted only a few times. The chain carries TRBV30 and TRBJ1-2, with a possible D match to TRBD1 (6 bases). Trimming cost V 3 bases and J 5 bases, with 19 bases left between them. The CDR3 is 15 amino acids. The germline V gene has CDR1 GTSNPN and CDR2 SVGIG (reference sequence). CDR3 amino acids: CAWSPTQVGGYGYTF. The CDR3 coding sequence is TGTGCCTGGAGCCCCACCCAGGTAGGGGGTTATGGCTACACCTTC.

CDR3 nucleotide sequence: TGTGCCAGCAGTACAGGGTCCCTCGGCTACACCTTC. Its translation is CASSTGSLGYTF. The chain couples TRBV27 to TRBJ1-2; the D gene is possibly TRBD1 (6 bases). CDR1 is MNHEY and CDR2 is SMNVEV in the germline V gene (reference sequence). V lost 5 bases to trimming and J lost 8 bases, with 12 bases between them. CDR3 length: 12 residues.

This clonotype came up many times. The J gene is TRBJ2-1, the V gene TRBV2; maybe TRBD2 (5 bases). Germline-derived CDR1 and CDR2 are SNHLY and FYNNEI. The V and J ends lost 2 bases and 0 bases respectively, with 8 bases between them. This CDR3 region has 15 residues. The CDR3 loop reads CASSETGYSYNEQFF. The DNA of the CDR3 is TGTGCCAGCAGTGAAACGGGATACTCCTACAATGAGCAGTTCTTC. Full variable domain (missing parts from reference TRBV2 and TRBJ2-1): EPEVTQTPSHQVTQMGQEVILRCVPISNHLYFYWYRQILGQKVEFLVSFYNNEISEKSEIFDDQFSVERPDGSNFTLKIRSTKLEDSAMYFCASSETGYSYNEQFFGPGTRLTVL.

The V and J genes are TRBV7-3 and TRBJ2-5; 10 positions match TRBD2. Unmatched junction bases numbered 1, after V lost 0 bases and J lost 0 bases. From germline, CDR1 is SGHTA and CDR2 FQGTGA. The CDR3 has 16 residues. The CDR3 DNA follows: TGTGCCAGCAGCTTAACGGGACTAGCGTACCAAGAGACCCAGTACTTC. Translating gives CASSLTGLAYQETQYF.

Only a few counts were recorded for this clonotype. This rearrangement joins TRBV5-1 to TRBJ2-1, with unresolved D. This CDR3 comprises 12 residues. Germline V gives CDR1 SGHRS, CDR2 YFSETQ. V lost 0 bases and J 12 bases, leaving 10 bases between the germline ends. The CDR3: CASSLGRWGQFF. CDR3 DNA sequence: TGCGCCAGCAGCTTGGGTAGGTGGGGGCAGTTCTTC.

This clonotype was counted between two and nine times. The chain uses TRBV12-3 or TRBV12-4 and TRBJ2-2; maybe TRBD1 (6 bases). The V gene lost 10 bases and the J gene lost 2 bases, with 14 bases spanning the gap. The CDR3 consists of 14 residues. The CDR3 reads CATFKDRNTGELFF. In DNA form, the CDR3 reads TGTGCCACCTTTAAGGACAGAAACACCGGGGAGCTGTTTTTT.

This rearrangement joins TRBV10-3 to TRBJ2-7, with TRBD2 matching 9 bases. The CDR3 is 15 residues long. V shed 3 bases and J 5 bases; nucleotides not matched to a gene: 8. The germline gives CDR1 ENHRY, CDR2 SYGVKD. The CDR3 DNA reads as TGTGCCATCAGTGACTCTCAGGCTAGCGGGGACGAGCAGTACTTC. Protein sequence: CAISDSQASGDEQYF.

This clonotype has only a few counts. The CDR3 DNA is TGTGCCAGCAGTCACGGCCGGCCTAACACAGATACGCAGTATTTT. This sequence encodes CASSHGRPNTDTQYF. The V and J genes are TRBV6-1 and TRBJ2-3; D ambiguous. Per the germline V gene, CDR1 is MNHNS and CDR2 is SASEGT. Trimming cost V 5 bases and J 2 bases, with 14 bases left between them. The CDR3 has 15 amino acids.

The V and J genes are TRBV4-1 and TRBJ1-3; D is perhaps TRBD1 (5 bases). This CDR3 is 15 amino acids long. Germline lookup yields CDR1 MGHRA and CDR2 YSYEKL. Trimming left V 4 bases short and J 0 bases short, with 10 bases between. The CDR3 nucleotides are TGCGCCAGCAGCCTCGGGGCTCTCTCTGGAAACACCATATATTTT. Translating gives CASSLGALSGNTIYF.

The V call is TRBV10-3, the J call TRBJ2-4, with unresolved D. Per germline, CDR1 ENHRY and CDR2 SYGVKD. The CDR3 is 15 amino acids. The V end lost 0 bases, the J end lost 7 bases, and 13 bases lay between the germline ends. CDR3: CAISESERAFNIQYF. CDR3 bases: TGTGCCATCAGTGAGTCGGAAAGGGCTTTTAACATTCAGTACTTC.

This clonotype was seen at least ten times. This sequence joins TRBV7-8 and TRBJ2-5, with 10 bases fitting TRBD2. Germline loops: CDR1 SGHVS, CDR2 FQNEAQ. Unmatched junction bases numbered 9, after V lost 8 bases and J lost 3 bases. The CDR3 consists of 15 residues. CDR3 sequence: CASASGGQTKETQYF. CDR3 nucleotide sequence: TGTGCCAGCGCTAGCGGGGGACAGACCAAAGAGACCCAGTACTTC.

This clonotype came up many times. The CDR3 region has the DNA TGTGCCAGCAGCGATCCGACAGGGAAAGAGACCCAGTACTTC. Its protein is CASSDPTGKETQYF. The chain uses TRBV2 and TRBJ2-5, with TRBD1 matching 7 bases. CDR1 is SNHLY and CDR2 is FYNNEI in the germline V gene. The ends lost 6 bases at V and 3 bases at J; junction bases unmatched: 7. This CDR3 comprises 14 residues.

This clonotype was counted at least ten times. The chain carries TRBV6-1 and TRBJ1-2; 10 positions agree with TRBD1. After removal of 1 base from V and 4 bases from J, the junction contained 3 bases not matched to a gene. This CDR3 comprises 15 residues. Germline CDR1 reads MNHNS; CDR2 reads SASEGT. CDR3 residues: CASSEGQGAGYGYTF. In nucleotides, the CDR3 is TGTGCCAGCAGTGAAGGACAGGGGGCAGGCTATGGCTACACCTTC.

The V gene is TRBV29-1, the J gene TRBJ2-7; a possible D gene is TRBD2 (6 bases). Germline loops: CDR1 SQVTM, CDR2 ANQGSEA. V was trimmed by 1 base and J by 7 bases, leaving 14 bases between them. CDR3 size: 13 residues. CDR3 in DNA: TGCAGCGTTGAAGGAGACGGAGGGAGGGAGCAGTACTTC. It translates to CSVEGDGGREQYF.

This chain uses TRBV4-2 with TRBJ1-1; TRBD1 is a possible D gene (6 bases). The CDR3 extends over 15 amino acids. V dropped 5 bases and J dropped 4 bases, with 17 bases sitting between them. In germline, CDR1 is LGHNA, CDR2 YNFKEQ. Here the CDR3 reads CASSSPDGGCTEAFF. The CDR3 coding sequence is TGTGCCAGCAGCTCCCCTGACGGGGGCTGCACTGAAGCTTTCTTT.

The chain links TRBV7-9 to TRBJ2-7, with 9 bases matching TRBD1. The CDR3 runs to 16 residues. Germline lookup yields CDR1 SEHNR and CDR2 FQNEAQ (reference sequence). V was clipped by 6 bases and J by 3 bases; unmatched bases: 12. The CDR3 DNA follows: TGTGCCAGCAGTCCCCCGTGGGACAGGGTCCTCTACGAGCAGTACTTC. Its translation: CASSPPWDRVLYEQYF.

This clonotype was seen ten or more times. CDR3 sequence reads: CASSQNEGDTQYF. The CDR3 DNA sequence: TGTGCCAGCAGCCAAAACGAGGGCGATACGCAGTATTTT. The chain is built from TRBV7-3 and TRBJ2-3; a weak D match, TRBD2 (5 bases). The CDR3 is 13 amino acids. Per germline, CDR1 SGHTA and CDR2 FQGTGA. V lost 5 bases and J 6 bases, leaving 12 bases between the germline ends.

For this clonotype: At one of its ends the junction is not consistent with the germline gene, which may arise from a read error. This chain uses TRBV27 with TRBJ2-7, with a tentative D call TRBD2 (5 bases). Germline V CDR1 and CDR2: MNHEY, SMNVEV (reference sequence). CDR3 length equals 14 residues. The DNA for the CDR3 is TGTGCCGGCAGTTTATTACAGCCCCGAGGGGAGCAGTACTTC. Its translation: CAGSLLQPRGEQYF.

In its sample, this clonotype was seen many times. The rearrangement links TRBV27 to TRBJ2-1; the D call may be TRBD1 or TRBD2 (5 bases each). CDR1 is MNHEY and CDR2 is SMNVEV in the germline V gene (reference sequence). The CDR3 runs to 13 residues. Trimming shortened V by 4 bases and J by 9 bases, and 13 bases separated the two germline ends. CDR3 DNA sequence: TGTGCCAGCAGTTATCAGGGAGCCACTGAGCAGTTCTTC. Its translation: CASSYQGATEQFF.

This clonotype was seen repeatedly, ten times or more. The chain uses TRBV29-1 and TRBJ1-1; tentative D call: TRBD1 (5 bases). The CDR3 is 11 residues long. Germline values: CDR1 SQVTM, CDR2 ANQGSEA. V gave up 6 bases and J gave up 6 bases, with 11 bases separating them. The chain's CDR3 is CSVPEGAEAFF. CDR3 nucleotide sequence: TGCAGCGTCCCGGAAGGGGCTGAAGCTTTCTTT.

This clonotype was seen ten or more times. V and J are TRBV5-1 and TRBJ2-1; D perhaps matches TRBD2 (6 bases). Trimming shortened V by 5 bases and J by 9 bases, and 24 bases separated the two germline ends. There are 16 residues in the CDR3. Germline V CDR1 and CDR2: SGHRS, YFSETQ. CDR3 sequence reads: CASRSSGGAEMVEQFF. As DNA, the CDR3 is TGCGCCAGCAGAAGTAGCGGCGGGGCCGAAATGGTTGAGCAGTTCTTC.

This clonotype occurred many times. The gene calls are TRBV3-1 and TRBJ1-5; no firm D call. V shed 0 bases and J shed 1 base, with 4 bases lying between them. From germline, CDR1 is LGHDT and CDR2 YNNKEL (reference sequence). CDR3 length equals 14 residues. In nucleotides, the CDR3 is TGTGCCAGCAGCCAAGATCACAGCAATCAGCCCCAGCATTTT. Protein sequence: CASSQDHSNQPQHF.

This clonotype was recorded at least ten times. The J gene is TRBJ2-5, the V gene TRBV7-8, with 7 bases lining up with TRBD2. With 4 bases clipped from V and 4 bases from J, the junction kept 6 bases outside the gene matches. CDR1 SGHVS and CDR2 FQNEAQ come from the germline V gene. The CDR3 has 14 residues. The CDR3 sequence: CASSSGGRGETQYF. The CDR3 DNA sequence: TGTGCCAGCAGCTCTGGAGGGAGGGGAGAGACCCAGTACTTC. Drawing the rest from reference TRBV7-8 and TRBJ2-5, the complete variable domain is GAGVSQSPRYKVAKRGQDVALRCDPISGHVSLFWYQQALGQGPEFLTYFQNEAQLDKSGLPSDRFFAERPEGSVSTLKIQRTQQEDSAVYLCASSSGGRGETQYFGPGTRLLVL.